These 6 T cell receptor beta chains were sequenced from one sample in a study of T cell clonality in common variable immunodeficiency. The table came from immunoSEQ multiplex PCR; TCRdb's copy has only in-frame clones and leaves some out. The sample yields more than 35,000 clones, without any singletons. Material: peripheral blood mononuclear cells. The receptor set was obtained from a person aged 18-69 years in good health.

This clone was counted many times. The CDR3 DNA, read in part, is TGCGCCAGCAGCTTGGCCAGTGATGAG. It specifies CASSLASDE. The entire CDR3 protein is CASSLASDEQFF. The chain uses TRBV5-1 and TRBJ2-1; D ambiguous. The missing CDR3 end, 3 residues past where the read stops, is filled in from the germline J gene. The CDR3 runs to 12 residues. V lost 0 bases, J lost 8 bases, and 6 bases lay in between. The germline gives CDR1 SGHRS, CDR2 YFSETQ.

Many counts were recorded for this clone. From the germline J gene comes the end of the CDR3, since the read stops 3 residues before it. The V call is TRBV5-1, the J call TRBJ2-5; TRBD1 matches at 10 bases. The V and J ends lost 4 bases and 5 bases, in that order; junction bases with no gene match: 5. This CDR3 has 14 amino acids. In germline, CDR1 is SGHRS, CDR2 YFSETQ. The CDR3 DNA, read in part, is TGCGCCAGCAGCACGGGACAGGGGAAGGAGACC. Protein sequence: CASSTGQGKET. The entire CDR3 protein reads CASSTGQGKETQYF. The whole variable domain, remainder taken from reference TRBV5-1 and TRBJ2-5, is KAGVTQTPRYLIKTRGQQVTLSCSPISGHRSVSWYQQTPGQGLQFLFEYFSETQRNKGNFPGRFSGRQFSNSRSEMNVSTLELGDSALYLCASSTGQGKETQYFGPGTRLLVL.

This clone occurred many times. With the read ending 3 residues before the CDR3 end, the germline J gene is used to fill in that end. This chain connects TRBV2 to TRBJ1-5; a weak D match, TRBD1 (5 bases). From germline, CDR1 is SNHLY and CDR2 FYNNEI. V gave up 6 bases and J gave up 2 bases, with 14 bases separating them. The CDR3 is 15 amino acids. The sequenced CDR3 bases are TGTGCCAGCAGCTTCGACGGGGGAGGCAATCAGCCC. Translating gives CASSFDGGGNQP. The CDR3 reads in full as CASSFDGGGNQPQHF.

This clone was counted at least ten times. The chain's CDR3 is CASGGDSGDEKLFF. The CDR3 DNA, read in part, is TGTGCCAGCGGGGGGGACTCGGGGGATGAAAAA. The chain uses TRBV28 and TRBJ1-4; TRBD1 might be the D (5 bases). The DNA ends 3 residues before the CDR3 does, and the rest of the CDR3 is filled in from the germline J gene. The length of the CDR3 is 14 residues. Per germline, CDR1 MDHEN and CDR2 SYDVKM. The V end lost 8 bases, the J end lost 6 bases, and 16 bases lay between the germline ends.

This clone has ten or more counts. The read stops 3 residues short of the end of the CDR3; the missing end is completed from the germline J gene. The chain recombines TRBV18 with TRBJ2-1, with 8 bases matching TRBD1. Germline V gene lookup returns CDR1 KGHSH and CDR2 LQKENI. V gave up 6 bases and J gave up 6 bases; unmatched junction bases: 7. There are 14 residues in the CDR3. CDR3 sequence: CASSPGQGPNEQFF. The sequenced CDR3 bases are TGTGCCAGCTCCCCTGGACAGGGCCCCAATGAG.

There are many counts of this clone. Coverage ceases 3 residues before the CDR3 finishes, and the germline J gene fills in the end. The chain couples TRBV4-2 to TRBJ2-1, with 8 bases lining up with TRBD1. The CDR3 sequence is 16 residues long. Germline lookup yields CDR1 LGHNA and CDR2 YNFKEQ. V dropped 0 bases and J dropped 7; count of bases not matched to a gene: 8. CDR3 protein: CASSQDPGQGVNEQFF. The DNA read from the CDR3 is TGTGCCAGCAGCCAAGATCCCGGACAGGGTGTAAATGAG.